This T cell receptor (beta chain) was identified in a study of T cell changes during pregnancy in multiple sclerosis. Measured with immunoSEQ multiplex PCR; TCRdb has only the in-frame clones, and not every one. The repertoire has around 81,000 clones, roughly 92% of them found once; the top ten carry roughly 3.6%. From germline, CDR1 is SGHVS and CDR2 FQNEAQ. Trimming shortened V by 6 bases and J by 9 bases, and 15 bases separated the two germline ends. CDR3 length equals 13 residues. This sample comprised peripheral blood, obtained after pregnancy. The chain is built from TRBV7-8 and TRBJ2-1, with D tentatively TRBD2 (5 bases). This TCR came from a female donor in good health, enrolled as a control in a pregnancy study. CDR3 amino acids: CASSSIERPEQFF. CDR3 nucleotide sequence: TGTGCCAGCAGTTCTATCGAGCGGCCTGAGCAGTTCTTC.